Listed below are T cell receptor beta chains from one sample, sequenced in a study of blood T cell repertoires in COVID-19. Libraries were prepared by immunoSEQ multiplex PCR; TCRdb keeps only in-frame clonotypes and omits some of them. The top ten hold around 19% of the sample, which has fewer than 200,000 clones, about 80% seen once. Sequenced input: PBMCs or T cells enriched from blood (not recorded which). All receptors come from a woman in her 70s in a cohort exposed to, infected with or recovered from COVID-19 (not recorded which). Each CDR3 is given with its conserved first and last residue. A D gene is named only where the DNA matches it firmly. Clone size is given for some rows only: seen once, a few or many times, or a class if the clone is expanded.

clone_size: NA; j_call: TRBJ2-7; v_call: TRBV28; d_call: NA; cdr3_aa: CATTGMGSYEQYF; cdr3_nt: TGTGCCACCACAGGGATGGGTAGCTACGAGCAGTACTTC
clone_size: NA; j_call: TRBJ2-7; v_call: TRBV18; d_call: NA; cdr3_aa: CASSPSITFTYEQYF; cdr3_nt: TGTGCCAGCTCACCTAGTATTACTTTTACCTACGAGCAGTACTTC
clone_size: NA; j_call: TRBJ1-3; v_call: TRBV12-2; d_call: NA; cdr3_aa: CASRPPGHDPGNTIYF; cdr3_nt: TGTGCAAGTCGGCCTCCGGGACACGACCCTGGAAACACCATATATTTT
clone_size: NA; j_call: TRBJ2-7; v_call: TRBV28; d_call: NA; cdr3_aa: CASSLVGVTGPSF; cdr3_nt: TGTGCCAGCAGCCTAGTCGGAGTGACTGGCCCCTCTTTC
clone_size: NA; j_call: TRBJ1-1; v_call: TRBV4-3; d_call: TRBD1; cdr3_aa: CASSQRQGTGGTEAFF; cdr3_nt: TGCGCCAGCAGCCAAAGACAGGGTACAGGAGGCACTGAAGCTTTCTTT
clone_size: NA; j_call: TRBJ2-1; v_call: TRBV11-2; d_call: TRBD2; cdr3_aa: CASSLDLGRAYINEQFF; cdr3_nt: TGTGCCAGCAGCTTAGACCTGGGGAGGGCATATATAAATGAGCAGTTCTTC
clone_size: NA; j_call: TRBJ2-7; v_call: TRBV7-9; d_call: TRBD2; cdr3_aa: CASSNELAGISYEQYF; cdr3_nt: TGTGCCAGCAGCAATGAACTAGCGGGAATCTCCTACGAGCAGTACTTC
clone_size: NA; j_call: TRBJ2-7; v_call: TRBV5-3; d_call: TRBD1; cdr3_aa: CARSLHDRGPLRHSYYEQYF; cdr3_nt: TGTGCCAGAAGCTTGCACGACAGGGGGCCACTTAGGCATAGTTACTACGAGCAGTACTTC
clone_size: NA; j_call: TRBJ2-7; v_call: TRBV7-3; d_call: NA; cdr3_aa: CASSLGAGYEQYF; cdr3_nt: TGTGCCAGCAGCCTAGGGGCAGGTTACGAGCAGTACTTC
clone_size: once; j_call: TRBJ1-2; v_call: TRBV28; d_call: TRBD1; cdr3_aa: CASSSPGGNYGYTF; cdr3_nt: TGTGCCAGCAGTTCACCAGGGGGGAACTATGGCTACACCTTC
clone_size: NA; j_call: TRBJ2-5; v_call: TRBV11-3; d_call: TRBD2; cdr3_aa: CASSPHLAGGGPETQYF; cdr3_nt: TGTGCCAGCAGCCCCCACTTAGCGGGAGGGGGGCCAGAGACCCAGTACTTC
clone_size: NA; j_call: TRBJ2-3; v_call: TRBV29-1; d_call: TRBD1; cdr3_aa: CSVKGQGGTDTQYF; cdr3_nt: TGCAGCGTTAAGGGACAGGGAGGCACAGATACGCAGTATTTT
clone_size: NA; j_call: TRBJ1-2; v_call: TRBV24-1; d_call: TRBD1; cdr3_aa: CATSDSHHRGRYYGYTF; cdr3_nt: TGTGCCACCAGTGATTCCCACCACAGGGGGCGCTACTATGGCTACACCTTC
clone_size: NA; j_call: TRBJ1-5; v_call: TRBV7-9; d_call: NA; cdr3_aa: CASSRGEGFQPQHF; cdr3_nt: TGTGCCAGCAGCCGGGGAGAGGGCTTTCAGCCCCAGCATTTT
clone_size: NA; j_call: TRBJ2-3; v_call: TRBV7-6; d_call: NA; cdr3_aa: CASSRGQTSTDTQYF; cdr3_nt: TGTGCCAGCAGCCGAGGACAAACTAGCACAGATACGCAGTATTTT
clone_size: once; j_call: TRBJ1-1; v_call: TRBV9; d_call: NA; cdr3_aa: CASSPRSGGGEAFF; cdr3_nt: TGTGCCAGCAGCCCCCGATCGGGGGGCGGTGAAGCTTTCTTT
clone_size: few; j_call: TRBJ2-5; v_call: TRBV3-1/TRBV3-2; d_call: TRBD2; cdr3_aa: CASSPRTSGNQETQYF; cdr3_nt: TGTGCCAGCAGCCCCAGGACTAGCGGAAATCAAGAGACCCAGTACTTC
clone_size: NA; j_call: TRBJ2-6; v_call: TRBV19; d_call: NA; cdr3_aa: CASSLQGSGANVLTF; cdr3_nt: TGTGCCAGTAGTCTACAGGGATCTGGGGCCAACGTCCTGACTTTC
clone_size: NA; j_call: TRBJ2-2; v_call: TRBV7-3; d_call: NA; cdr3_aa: CASSSLATGELFF; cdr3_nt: TGTGCCAGCAGCTCGCTAGCGACCGGGGAGCTGTTTTTT
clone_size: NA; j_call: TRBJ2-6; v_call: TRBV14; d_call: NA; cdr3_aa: CASSPLTAYSGANVLTF; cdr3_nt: TGTGCCAGCAGCCCCTTGACAGCCTACTCTGGGGCCAACGTCCTGACTTTC
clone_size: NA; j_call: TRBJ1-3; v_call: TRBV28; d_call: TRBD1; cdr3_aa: CATIRQGGNTIYF; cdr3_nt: TGTGCCACCATTAGACAGGGTGGAAACACCATATATTTT
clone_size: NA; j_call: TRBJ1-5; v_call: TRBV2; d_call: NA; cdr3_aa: CASTDTYSNQPQHF; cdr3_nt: TGTGCCAGCACTGACACCTATAGCAATCAGCCCCAGCATTTT
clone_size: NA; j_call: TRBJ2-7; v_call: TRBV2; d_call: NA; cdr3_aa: CASSEIPGAFHEQYF; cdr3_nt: TGTGCCAGCAGTGAAATCCCAGGGGCCTTCCACGAGCAGTACTTC
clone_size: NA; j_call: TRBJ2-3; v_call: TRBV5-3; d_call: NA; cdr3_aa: CARSLKPLNDLVRASTDTQYF; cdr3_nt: TGTGCCAGAAGCTTGAAGCCCTTGAATGACTTGGTGAGAGCTAGCACAGATACGCAGTATTTT
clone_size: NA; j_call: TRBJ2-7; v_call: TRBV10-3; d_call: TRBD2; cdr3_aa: CAISGTRVDEQYF; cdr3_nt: TGTGCCATCAGTGGGACTAGAGTCGACGAGCAGTACTTC
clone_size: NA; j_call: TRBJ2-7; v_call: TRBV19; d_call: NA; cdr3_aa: CASSMKRTNNEQYF; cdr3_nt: TGTGCCAGTAGTATGAAGAGGACAAACAACGAGCAGTACTTC
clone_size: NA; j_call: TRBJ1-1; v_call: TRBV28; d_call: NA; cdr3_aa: CASSPRAPRRGGMNTEAFF; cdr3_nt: TGTGCCAGCAGCCCTCGGGCACCAAGACGTGGGGGGATGAACACTGAAGCTTTCTTT
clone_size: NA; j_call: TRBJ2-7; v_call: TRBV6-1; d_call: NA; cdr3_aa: CASSERFYTYEQYF; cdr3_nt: TGTGCCAGCAGTGAACGCTTCTATACCTACGAGCAGTACTTC
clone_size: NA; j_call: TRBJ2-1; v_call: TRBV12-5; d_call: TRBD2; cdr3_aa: CASLLAGNEQFF; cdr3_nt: TGTGCTAGTTTACTAGCGGGCAATGAGCAGTTCTTC
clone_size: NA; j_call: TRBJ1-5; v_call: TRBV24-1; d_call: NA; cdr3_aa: CATSDLGSRQPQHF; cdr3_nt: TGTGCCACCAGTGATTTGGGCAGCAGGCAGCCCCAGCATTTT
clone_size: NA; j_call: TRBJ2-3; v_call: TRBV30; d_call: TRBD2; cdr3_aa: CAGRLAGGADTQYF; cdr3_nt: TGTGCCGGACGACTAGCGGGAGGGGCAGATACGCAGTATTTT
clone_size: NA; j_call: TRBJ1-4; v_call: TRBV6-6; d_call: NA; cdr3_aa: CASSPTRVSNEKLFF; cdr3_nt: TGTGCCAGCAGCCCCACCCGGGTTTCAAATGAAAAACTGTTTTTT
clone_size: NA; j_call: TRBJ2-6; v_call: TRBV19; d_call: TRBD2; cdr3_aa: CASSTAGRLWANVLTF; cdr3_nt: TGTGCCAGTAGTACAGCGGGACGTCTATGGGCCAACGTCCTGACTTTC
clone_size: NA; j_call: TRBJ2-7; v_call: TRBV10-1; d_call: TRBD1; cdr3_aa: CASHPGTGQAYEQYF; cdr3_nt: TGCGCCAGCCACCCCGGGACAGGGCAGGCCTACGAGCAGTACTTC
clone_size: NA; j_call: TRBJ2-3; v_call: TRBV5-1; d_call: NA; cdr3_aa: CASSLGTGTDTQYF; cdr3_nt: TGCGCCAGCAGCTTGGGCACAGGCACAGATACGCAGTATTTT
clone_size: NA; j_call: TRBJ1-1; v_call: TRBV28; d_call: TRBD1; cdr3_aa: CASSRPGGGNTEAFF; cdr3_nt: TGTGCCAGCAGTCGACCAGGGGGAGGGAACACTGAAGCTTTCTTT
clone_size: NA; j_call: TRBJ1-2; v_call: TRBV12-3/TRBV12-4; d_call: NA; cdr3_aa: CASSFGPGGYTF; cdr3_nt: TGTGCCAGCAGTTTTGGCCCCGGGGGCTACACCTTC
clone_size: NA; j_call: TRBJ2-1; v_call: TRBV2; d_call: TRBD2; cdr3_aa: CASTRLRGRAFEQFF; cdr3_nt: TGTGCCAGCACCCGACTCAGAGGGAGGGCCTTTGAGCAGTTCTTC
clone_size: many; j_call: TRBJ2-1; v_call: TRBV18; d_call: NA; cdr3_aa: CASSPGASSYNEQFF; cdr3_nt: TGTGCCAGCTCACCAGGGGCCAGCTCCTACAATGAGCAGTTCTTC
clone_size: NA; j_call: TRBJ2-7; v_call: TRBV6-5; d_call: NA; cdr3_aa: CASSYATAYEQYF; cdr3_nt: TGTGCCAGCAGTTACGCGACAGCCTACGAGCAGTACTTC
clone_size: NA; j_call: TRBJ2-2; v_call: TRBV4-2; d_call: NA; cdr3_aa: CASSQLQGGAGELFF; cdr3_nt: TGTGCCAGCAGCCAATTACAGGGGGGGGCCGGGGAGCTGTTTTTT
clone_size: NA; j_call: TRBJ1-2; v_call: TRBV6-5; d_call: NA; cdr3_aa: CASSYSTGGSYGYTF; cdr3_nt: TGTGCCAGCAGTTACTCAACAGGAGGGAGCTATGGCTACACCTTC
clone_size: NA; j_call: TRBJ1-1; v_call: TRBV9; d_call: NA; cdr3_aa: CASTLTGRNTEAFF; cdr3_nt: TGTGCCAGCACCCTGACAGGACGGAACACTGAAGCTTTCTTT
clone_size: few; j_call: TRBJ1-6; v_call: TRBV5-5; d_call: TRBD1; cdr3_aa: CASSFGTGQNNSPLHF; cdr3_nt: TGTGCCAGCAGCTTTGGGACAGGGCAGAATAATTCACCCCTCCACTTT
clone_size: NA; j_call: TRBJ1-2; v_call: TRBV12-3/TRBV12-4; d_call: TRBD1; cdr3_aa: CASSFQGEHGYTF; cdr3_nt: TGTGCCAGCAGTTTCCAGGGGGAACATGGCTACACCTTC